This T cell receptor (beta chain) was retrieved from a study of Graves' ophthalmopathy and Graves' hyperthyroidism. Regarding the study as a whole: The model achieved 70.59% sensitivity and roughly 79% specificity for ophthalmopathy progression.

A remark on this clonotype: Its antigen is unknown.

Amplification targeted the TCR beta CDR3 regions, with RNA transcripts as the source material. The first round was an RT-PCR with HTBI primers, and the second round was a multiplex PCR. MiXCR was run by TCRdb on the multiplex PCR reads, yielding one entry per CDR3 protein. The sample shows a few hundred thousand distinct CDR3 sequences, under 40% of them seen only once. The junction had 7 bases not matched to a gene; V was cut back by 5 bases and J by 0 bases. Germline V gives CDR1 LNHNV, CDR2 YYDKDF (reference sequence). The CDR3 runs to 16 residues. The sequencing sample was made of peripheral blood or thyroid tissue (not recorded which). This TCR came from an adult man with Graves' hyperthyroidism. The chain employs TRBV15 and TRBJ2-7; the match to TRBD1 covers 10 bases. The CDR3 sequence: CATSDGQGVRSYEQYF. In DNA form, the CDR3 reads TGTGCCACCAGCGACGGACAGGGGGTCCGCTCCTACGAGCAGTACTTC.